The subject of this entry is one TCR beta chain. Its antigen remains unknown. Naive or memory CD4+ cells were cultured 1:1 with T cell-depleted PBMCs plus CEF. Produced via immunoSEQ multiplex PCR; TCRdb's table is partial and in-frame only. The sample records about 31,000 clones, around 76% being singletons. This sample was included in a study of CD4 T cells in relation to SARS-CoV-2 and coronaviruses. General study findings and limits: Memory recall responses, not primary responses primed in culture, are what the assay detects. This crossreactivity analysis covered spike protein alone, no other viral proteins.

Looked up from germline, CDR1 is MDHEN and CDR2 is SYDVKM. The CDR3 has 15 amino acids. V dropped 5 bases and J dropped 6; count of bases not matched to a gene: 5. Sequenced material: memory CD4+ T cells from PBMCs, cultured in vitro. The chain combines TRBV28 with TRBJ2-7, with 15 bases matching TRBD2. The sequence derives from an adult with COVID-19. CDR3 DNA: TGTGCCAGCAGTCCCGTGGGACTAGCGGGAGGCGAGCAGTACTTC. Protein product: CASSPVGLAGGEQYF. The full variable domain, in which reference TRBV28 and TRBJ2-7 provide the parts outside the CDR3, is DVKVTQSSRYLVKRTGEKVFLECVQDMDHENMFWYRQDPGLGLRLIYFSYDVKMKEKGDIPEGYSVSREKKERFSLILESASTNQTSMYLCASSPVGLAGGEQYFGPGTRLTVT.